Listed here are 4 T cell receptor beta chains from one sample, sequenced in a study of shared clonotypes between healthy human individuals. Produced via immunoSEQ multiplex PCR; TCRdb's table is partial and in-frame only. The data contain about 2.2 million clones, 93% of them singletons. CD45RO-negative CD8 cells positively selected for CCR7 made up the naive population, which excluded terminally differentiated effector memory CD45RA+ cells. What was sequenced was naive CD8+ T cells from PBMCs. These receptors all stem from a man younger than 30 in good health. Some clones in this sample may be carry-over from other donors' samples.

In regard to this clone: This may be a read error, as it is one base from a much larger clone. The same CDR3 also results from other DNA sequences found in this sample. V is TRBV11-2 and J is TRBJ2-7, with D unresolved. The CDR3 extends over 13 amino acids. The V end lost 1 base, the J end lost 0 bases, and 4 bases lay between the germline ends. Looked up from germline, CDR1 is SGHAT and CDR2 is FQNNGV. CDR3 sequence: CASSLGSSYEQYF. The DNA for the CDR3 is TGTGCCAGCAGCTTAGGCAGCTCCTACGAGCAGTACTTC.

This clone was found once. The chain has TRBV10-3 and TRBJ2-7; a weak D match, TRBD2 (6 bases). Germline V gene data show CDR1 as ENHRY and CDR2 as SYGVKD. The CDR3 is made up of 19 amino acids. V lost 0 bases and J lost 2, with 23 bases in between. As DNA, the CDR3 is TGTGCCATCAGTGAGTCCAAGAGAATCGCGGGAACAGTCGCCTACGAGCAGTACTTC. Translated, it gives CAISESKRIAGTVAYEQYF.

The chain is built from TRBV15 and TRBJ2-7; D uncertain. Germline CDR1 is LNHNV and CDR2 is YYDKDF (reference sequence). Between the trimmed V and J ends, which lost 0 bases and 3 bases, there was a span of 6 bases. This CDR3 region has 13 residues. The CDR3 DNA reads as TGTGCCACCAGCAGAGATGCGATCTACGAGCAGTACTTC. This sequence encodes CATSRDAIYEQYF.

This CDR3 reads CASNLVGSPVNTEAFF. For the CDR3, the DNA is TGCGCCAGCAACCTTGTAGGATCCCCAGTGAACACTGAAGCTTTCTTT. The chain has TRBV4-1 and TRBJ1-1; D is ambiguous. The CDR3 is 16 residues long. Germline V gives CDR1 MGHRA, CDR2 YSYEKL. Trimming took off 7 bases at V and 0 bases at J, with 18 bases between the two ends.